This T cell receptor (beta chain) was profiled in a study of blood T cell repertoires in COVID-19. Study details: Specimens from acute and convalescent COVID-19 originated in the United States, Italy and Spain. PBMCs, B-cell-depleted T cells, or T cells were the source of the cDNA or gDNA that made up the material.

Trimming cost V 6 bases and J 5 bases; bases outside gene matches: 3. The CDR3 has 13 amino acids. Germline CDR1 is ENHRY and CDR2 is SYGVKD. In the authors' methods: Estimation of nucleated cell counts relied on the amplification of reference gene primers. Profiled with immunoSEQ multiplex PCR; TCRdb holds only in-frame clones, not every one. The V and J calls and clone size are taken from that table; D and trimming were inferred from the DNA. The sample carries approximately 36,000 clones, about 81% recorded once. The sample taken for sequencing was peripheral blood. The V gene is TRBV10-3, the J gene TRBJ2-5; 10 bases are a match to TRBD1. This sequence originates from a human donor in a cohort sampled during active or convalescent COVID-19. The donor label of this sample is uncertain. CDR3 in amino acids: CAIRGTGVETQYF. CDR3 DNA sequence: TGTGCCATCAGAGGGACAGGGGTCGAGACCCAGTACTTC.